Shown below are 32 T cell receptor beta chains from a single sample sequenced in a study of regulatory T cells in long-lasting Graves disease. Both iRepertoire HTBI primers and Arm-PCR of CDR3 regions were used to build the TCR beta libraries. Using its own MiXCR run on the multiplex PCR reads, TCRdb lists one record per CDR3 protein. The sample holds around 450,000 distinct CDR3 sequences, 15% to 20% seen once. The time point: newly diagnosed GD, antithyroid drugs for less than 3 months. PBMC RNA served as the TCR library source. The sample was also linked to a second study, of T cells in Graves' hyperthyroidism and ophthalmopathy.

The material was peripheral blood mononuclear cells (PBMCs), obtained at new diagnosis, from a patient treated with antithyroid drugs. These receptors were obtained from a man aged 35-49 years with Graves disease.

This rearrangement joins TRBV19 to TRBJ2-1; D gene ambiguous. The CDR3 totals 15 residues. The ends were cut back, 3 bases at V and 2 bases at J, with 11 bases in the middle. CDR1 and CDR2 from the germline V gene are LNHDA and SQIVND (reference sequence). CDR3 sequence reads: CASSMFGRAYNEQFF. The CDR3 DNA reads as TGTGCCAGTAGTATGTTTGGCCGCGCCTACAATGAGCAGTTCTTC. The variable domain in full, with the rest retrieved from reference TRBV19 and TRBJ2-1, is DGGITQSPKYLFRKEGQNVTLSCEQNLNHDAMYWYRQDPGQGLRLIYYSQIVNDFQKGDIAEGYSVSREKKESFPLTVTSAQKNPTAFYLCASSMFGRAYNEQFFGPGTRLTVL.

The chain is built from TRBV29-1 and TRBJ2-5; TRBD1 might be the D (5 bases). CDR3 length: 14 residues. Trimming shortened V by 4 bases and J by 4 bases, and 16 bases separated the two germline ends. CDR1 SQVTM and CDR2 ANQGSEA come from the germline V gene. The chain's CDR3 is CSVGRQGISETQYF. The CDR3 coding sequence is TGCAGCGTTGGCCGGCAGGGTATTTCAGAGACCCAGTACTTC.

CDR3 DNA sequence: TGTGCCAGCAGTCGACAGGGGGCTAACAATTCACCCCTCCACTTT. Protein sequence: CASSRQGANNSPLHF. The rearrangement links TRBV7-9 to TRBJ1-6; 10 positions match TRBD1. The V gene's germline CDR1 is SEHNR and CDR2 FQNEAQ (reference sequence). The CDR3 extends over 15 amino acids. The V and J ends lost 6 bases and 7 bases, in that order; junction bases with no gene match: 6.

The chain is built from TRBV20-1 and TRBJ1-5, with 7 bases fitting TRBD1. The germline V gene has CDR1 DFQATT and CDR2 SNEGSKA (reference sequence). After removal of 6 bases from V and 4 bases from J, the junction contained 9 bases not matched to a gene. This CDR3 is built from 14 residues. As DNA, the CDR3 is TGCAGTGCGCATACAGGGGATCCGAATCAGCCCCAGCATTTT. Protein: CSAHTGDPNQPQHF.

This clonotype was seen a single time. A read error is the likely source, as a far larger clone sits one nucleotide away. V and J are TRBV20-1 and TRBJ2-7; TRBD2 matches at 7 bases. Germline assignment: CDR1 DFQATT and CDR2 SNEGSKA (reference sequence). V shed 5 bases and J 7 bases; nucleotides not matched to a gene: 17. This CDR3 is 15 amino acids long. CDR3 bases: TGCAGTGCTCCCGGACTAGTAAGTCCCTACAATGAGCAGTACTTC. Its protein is CSAPGLVSPYNEQYF.

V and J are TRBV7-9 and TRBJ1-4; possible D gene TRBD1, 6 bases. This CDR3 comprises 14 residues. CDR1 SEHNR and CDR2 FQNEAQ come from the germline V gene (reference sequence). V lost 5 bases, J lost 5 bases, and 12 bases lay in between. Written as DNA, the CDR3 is TGTGCCAGCAGCCCGGGACACCCGAATGAAAAACTGTTTTTT. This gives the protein CASSPGHPNEKLFF.

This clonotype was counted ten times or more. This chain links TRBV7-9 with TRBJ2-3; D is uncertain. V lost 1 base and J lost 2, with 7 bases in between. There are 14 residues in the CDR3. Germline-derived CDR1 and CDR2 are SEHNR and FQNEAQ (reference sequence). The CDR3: CASSLVGTTDTQYF. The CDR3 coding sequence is TGTGCCAGCAGCTTAGTTGGAACCACAGATACGCAGTATTTT.

The CDR3 loop reads CASSPTRDRSGGLGTEAFF. CDR3 nucleotide sequence: TGTGCCAGCAGTCCGACTCGGGACAGGTCAGGGGGGCTAGGCACTGAAGCTTTCTTT. V is TRBV12-3 or TRBV12-4 and J is TRBJ1-1; 8 nucleotides agree with TRBD1. The V and J ends lost 5 bases and 4 bases, in that order; junction bases with no gene match: 21. The CDR3 totals 19 residues.

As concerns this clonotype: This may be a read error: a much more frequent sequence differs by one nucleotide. The chain's CDR3 is CGARETLLYEQYF. Here the CDR3 DNA reads TGCGGTGCTAGAGAGACTCTCTTGTACGAGCAGTACTTC. This sequence joins TRBV20-1 and TRBJ2-7; D not certain. CDR1 is DFQATT, CDR2 SNEGSKA, per germline (reference sequence). This CDR3 is built from 13 residues.

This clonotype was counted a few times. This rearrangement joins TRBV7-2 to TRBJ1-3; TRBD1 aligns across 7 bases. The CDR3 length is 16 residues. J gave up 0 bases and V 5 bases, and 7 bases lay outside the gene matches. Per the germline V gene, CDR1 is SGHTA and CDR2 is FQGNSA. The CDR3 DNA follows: TGTGCCAGCAGCCGGGACAGAGTCCGCTCTGGAAACACCATATATTTT. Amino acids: CASSRDRVRSGNTIYF.

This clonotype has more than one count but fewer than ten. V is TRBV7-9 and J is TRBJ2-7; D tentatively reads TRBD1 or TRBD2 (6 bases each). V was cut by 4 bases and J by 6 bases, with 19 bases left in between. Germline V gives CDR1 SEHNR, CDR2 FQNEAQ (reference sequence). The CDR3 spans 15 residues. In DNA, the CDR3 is TGTGCCAGCAGCTCTAAGACGGGGGCAAAAGGCGAGCAGTACTTC. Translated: CASSSKTGAKGEQYF.

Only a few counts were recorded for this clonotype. The CDR3 DNA follows: TGCAGTGCTAGCTTAGGGACAGCAATTCAGTACTTC. It encodes CSASLGTAIQYF. The chain joins TRBV20-1 to TRBJ2-4, with 7 positions matching TRBD1. This CDR3 contains 12 residues. Germline V CDR1 and CDR2: DFQATT, SNEGSKA (reference sequence). With 3 bases clipped from V and 10 bases from J, the junction kept 6 bases outside the gene matches.

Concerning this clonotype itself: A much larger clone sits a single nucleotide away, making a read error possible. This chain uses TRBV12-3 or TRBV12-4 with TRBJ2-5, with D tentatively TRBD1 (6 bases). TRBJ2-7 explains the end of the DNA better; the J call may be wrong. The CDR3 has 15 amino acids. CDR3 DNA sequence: TGTGCCAGCAGTTCCTTAGGACAGAAAACCTACGAGCAGTACTTC. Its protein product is CASSSLGQKTYEQYF.

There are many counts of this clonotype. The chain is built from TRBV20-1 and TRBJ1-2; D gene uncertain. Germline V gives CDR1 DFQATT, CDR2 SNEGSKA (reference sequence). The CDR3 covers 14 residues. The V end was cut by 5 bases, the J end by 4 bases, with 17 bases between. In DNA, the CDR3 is TGCAGTGCTCCAAACGAGGGCCTGAGCTATGGCTACACCTTC. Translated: CSAPNEGLSYGYTF.

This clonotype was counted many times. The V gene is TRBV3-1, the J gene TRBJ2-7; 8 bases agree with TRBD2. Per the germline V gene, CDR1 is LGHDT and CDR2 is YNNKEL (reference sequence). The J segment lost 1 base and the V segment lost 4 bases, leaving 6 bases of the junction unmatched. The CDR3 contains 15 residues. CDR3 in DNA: TGTGCCAGCAGCCGCTCGGGACTAGTATCCTACGAGCAGTACTTC. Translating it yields CASSRSGLVSYEQYF.

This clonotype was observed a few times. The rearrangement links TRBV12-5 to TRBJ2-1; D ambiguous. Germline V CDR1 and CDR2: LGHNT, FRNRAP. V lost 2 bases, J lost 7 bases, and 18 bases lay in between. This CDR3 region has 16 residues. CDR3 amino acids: CASGLYPSPRVNEQFF. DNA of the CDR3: TGTGCTAGTGGTTTGTATCCGAGCCCGCGTGTTAATGAGCAGTTCTTC.

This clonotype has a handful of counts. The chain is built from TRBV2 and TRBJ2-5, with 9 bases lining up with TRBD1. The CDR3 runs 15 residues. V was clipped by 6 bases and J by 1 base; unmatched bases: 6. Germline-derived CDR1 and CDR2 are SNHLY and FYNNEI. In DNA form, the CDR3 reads TGTGCCAGCAGCGCCGACAGGGGGTTCCAAGAGACCCAGTACTTC. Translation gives CASSADRGFQETQYF.

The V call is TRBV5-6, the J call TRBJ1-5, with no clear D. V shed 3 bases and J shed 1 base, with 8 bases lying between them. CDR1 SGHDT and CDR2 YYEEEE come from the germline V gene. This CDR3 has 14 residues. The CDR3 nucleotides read TGTGCCAGCAGCTCCGGTCCAAGCAATCAGCCCCAGCATTTT. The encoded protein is CASSSGPSNQPQHF. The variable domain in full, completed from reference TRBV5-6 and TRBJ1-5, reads DAGVTQSPTHLIKTRGQQVTLRCSPKSGHDTVSWYQQALGQGPQFIFQYYEEEERQRGNFPDRFSGHQFPNYSSELNVNALLLGDSALYLCASSSGPSNQPQHFGDGTRLSIL.

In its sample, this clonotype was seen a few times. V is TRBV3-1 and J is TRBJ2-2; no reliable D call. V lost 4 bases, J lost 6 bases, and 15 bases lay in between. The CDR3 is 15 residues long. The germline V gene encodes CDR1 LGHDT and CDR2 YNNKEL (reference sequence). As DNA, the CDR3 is TGTGCCAGCAGCCTCCGAGAAGTGTCCGCCGGGGAGCTGTTTTTT. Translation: CASSLREVSAGELFF. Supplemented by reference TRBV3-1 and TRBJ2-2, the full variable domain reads DTAVSQTPKYLVTQMGNDKSIKCEQNLGHDTMYWYKQDSKKFLKIMFSYNNKELIINETVPNRFSPKSPDKAHLNLHINSLELGDSAVYFCASSLREVSAGELFFGEGSRLTVL.

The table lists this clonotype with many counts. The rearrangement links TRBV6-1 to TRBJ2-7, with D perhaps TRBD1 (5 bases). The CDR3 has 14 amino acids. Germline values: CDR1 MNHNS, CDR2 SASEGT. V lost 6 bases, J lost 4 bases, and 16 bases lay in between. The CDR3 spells CASSLGRGMYEQYF. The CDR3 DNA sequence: TGTGCCAGCAGCCTCGGAAGGGGTATGTACGAGCAGTACTTC.

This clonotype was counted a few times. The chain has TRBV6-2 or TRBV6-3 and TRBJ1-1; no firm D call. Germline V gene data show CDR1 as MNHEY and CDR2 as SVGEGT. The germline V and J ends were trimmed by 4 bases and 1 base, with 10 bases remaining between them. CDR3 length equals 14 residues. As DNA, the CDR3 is TGTGCCAGCAGTTCTTCCCCGGGGAACACTGAAGCTTTCTTT. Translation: CASSSSPGNTEAFF.

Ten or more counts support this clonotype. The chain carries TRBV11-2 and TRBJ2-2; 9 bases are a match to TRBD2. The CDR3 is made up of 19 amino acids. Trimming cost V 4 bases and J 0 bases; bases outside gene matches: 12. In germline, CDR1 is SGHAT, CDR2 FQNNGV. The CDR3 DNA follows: TGTGCCAGCAGCTCAAATCTTCTAGCGGGGACCTCGAACACCGGGGAGCTGTTTTTT. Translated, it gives CASSSNLLAGTSNTGELFF.

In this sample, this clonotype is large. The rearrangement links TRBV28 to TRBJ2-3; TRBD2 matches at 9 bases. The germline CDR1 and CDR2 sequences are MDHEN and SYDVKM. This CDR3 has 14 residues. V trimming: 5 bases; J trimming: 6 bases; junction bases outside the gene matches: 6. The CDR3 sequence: CASSPLTSGDTQYF. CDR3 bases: TGTGCCAGCAGTCCACTGACTAGCGGCGATACGCAGTATTTT.

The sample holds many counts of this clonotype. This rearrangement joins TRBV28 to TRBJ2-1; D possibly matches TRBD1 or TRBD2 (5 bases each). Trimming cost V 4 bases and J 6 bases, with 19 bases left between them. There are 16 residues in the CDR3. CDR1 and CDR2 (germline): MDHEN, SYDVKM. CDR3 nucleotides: TGTGCCAGCAGTTCCACCGGGACGGTGGACTTCAATGAGCAGTTCTTC. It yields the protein CASSSTGTVDFNEQFF.

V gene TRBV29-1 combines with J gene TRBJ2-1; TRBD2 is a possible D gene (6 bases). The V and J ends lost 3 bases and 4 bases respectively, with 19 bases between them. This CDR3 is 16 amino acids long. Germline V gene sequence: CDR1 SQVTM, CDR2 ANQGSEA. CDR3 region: CSVESVGSVVYNEQFF. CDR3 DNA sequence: TGCAGCGTTGAGAGTGTCGGGAGTGTCGTATACAATGAGCAGTTCTTC.

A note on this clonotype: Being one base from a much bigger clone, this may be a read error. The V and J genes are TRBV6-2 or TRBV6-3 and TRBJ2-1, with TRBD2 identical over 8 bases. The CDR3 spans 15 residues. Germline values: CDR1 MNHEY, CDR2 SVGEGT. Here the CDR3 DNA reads TGTGCCGGCAGTTACTCTTATGGCGGGGGGAATGAGCAGTTCTTC. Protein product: CAGSYSYGGGNEQFF.

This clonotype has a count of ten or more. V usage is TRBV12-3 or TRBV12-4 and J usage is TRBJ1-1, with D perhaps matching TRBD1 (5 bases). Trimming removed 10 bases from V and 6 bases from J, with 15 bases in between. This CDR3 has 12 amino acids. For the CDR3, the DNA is TGTGCCACTAAGGGGTCTTACCCTGAAGCTTTCTTT. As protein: CATKGSYPEAFF.

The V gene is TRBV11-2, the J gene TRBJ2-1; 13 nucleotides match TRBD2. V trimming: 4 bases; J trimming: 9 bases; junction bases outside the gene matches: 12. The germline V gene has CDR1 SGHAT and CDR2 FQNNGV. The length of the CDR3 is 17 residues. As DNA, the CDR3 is TGTGCCAGCAGCTCTGCCCCCGGACTAGCGGGAGACGGTGAGCAGTTCTTC. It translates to CASSSAPGLAGDGEQFF.

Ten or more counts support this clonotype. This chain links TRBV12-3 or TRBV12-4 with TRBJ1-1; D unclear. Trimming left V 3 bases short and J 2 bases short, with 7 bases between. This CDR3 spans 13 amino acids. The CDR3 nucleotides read TGTGCCAGCAGTTTTCTCCGTAACACTGAAGCTTTCTTT. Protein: CASSFLRNTEAFF.

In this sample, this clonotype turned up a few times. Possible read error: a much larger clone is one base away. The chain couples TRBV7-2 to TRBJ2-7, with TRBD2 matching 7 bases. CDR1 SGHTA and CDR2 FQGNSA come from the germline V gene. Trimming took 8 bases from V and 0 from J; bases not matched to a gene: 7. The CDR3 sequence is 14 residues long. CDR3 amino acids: CASGSLAASYEQYF. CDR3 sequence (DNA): TGTGCCAGCGGCTCGCTAGCGGCCTCCTACGAGCAGTACTTC.

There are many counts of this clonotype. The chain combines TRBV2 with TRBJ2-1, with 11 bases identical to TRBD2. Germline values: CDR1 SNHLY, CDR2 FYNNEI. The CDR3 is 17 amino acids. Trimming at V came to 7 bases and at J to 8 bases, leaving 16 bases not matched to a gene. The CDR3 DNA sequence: TGTGCCAGCATCCCTAGAGGCGTACTAGCGGGAGTTCATGAGCAGTTCTTC. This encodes CASIPRGVLAGVHEQFF.

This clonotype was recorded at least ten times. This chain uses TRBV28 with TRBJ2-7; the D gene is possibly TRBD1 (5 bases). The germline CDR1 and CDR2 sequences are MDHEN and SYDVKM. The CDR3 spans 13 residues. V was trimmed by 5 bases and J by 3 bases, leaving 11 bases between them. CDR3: CASSPSTVYEQYF. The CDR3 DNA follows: TGTGCCAGCAGTCCATCGACAGTCTACGAGCAGTACTTC.